This TCR beta chain was sequenced during a study of blood T cells in healthy people across ages (dated by TCRdb to between 2015 and 2017). Regarding the research as a whole: In model experiments, template switching captured roughly one uniquely barcoded TCR beta cDNA molecule for every two T cells. Using deep sequencing normalized with unique cDNA molecular identifiers, the study measured how TCR beta repertoire diversity changes with age. The donors were split into four age groups: young (average 16 years), middle-aged (about 40), aged (over 55) and long-lived (under 85). For two donors (one aged 18 to 29 and one aged 80 or older), the study analyzed two additional independent replicas of 1 million unique cDNA reads from the same blood draw.

This clonotype came up many times. Its antigen remains undetermined. It has no much larger one-base neighbor in the sample; base qualities were not kept. The investigation overall reported the following: Since profiling was done on bulk unsorted PBMCs, naive and antigen-experienced compartments could not be conclusively compared. Compared with the aged group, the long-lived group had more naive CD4+ T cells, fewer expanded clones and increased TCR diversity, a pattern suggesting age selection. Estimates of total diversity from one million sequenced T cells were regarded as lower bounds and underestimates. Observed TCR beta diversity per million T cells fell roughly linearly with age, and a significant reduction was already apparent by age approximately 41. Donor CMV infection status was unknown, potentially confounding age-related changes in expanded clonotypes. Observed TCR beta diversity correlated strongly with the percentage of naive T cells measured by flow cytometry.

Library creation used 5' RACE. Instrument on record: Illumina HiSeq 2500. A second PCR of roughly 6 to 11 cycles was run with a J-beta primer mix and a sample-barcoded 5' primer. Each TCR beta cDNA molecule received a unique molecular identifier from a template-switch 5' adaptor carrying 12 random nucleotides. At least 2.5 million CDR3-containing paired-end reads were obtained from each sample. All of the RNA was converted into first-strand cDNA using the Mint cDNA synthesis kit, with a TRBC-specific oligonucleotide serving as the primer. Following uracil-DNA glycosylase treatment, a first 18-cycle PCR with universal primers M1SS and BC2_uni_R was performed on all cDNA. Under the source paper's analysis protocol: For normalization, 1 million high-quality reads, each with a distinct molecular identifier, were randomly selected from each sample. Instead of being binned into consensus sequences, reads with shared molecular identifiers were discarded. MiTCR, run with a Q25 quality threshold and the strictest error-elimination algorithm, handled CDR3 identification, clonotype clustering and error correction. A nonparametric unseen species model with Euler transformation was used to estimate lower-bound total TCR beta diversity. TCRdb took the public reads, trimmed them with fastp at Q25, ran MiXCR for clone calling and kept in-frame beta chains. Each entry merges the rows of one CDR3 protein and shows their most common DNA and genes. TCRdb, rather than the study authors, made the V and J calls. This sample is represented by 800,000 to 950,000 distinct CDR3 sequences; 25% to 30% of them were singletons. The ten largest make up about a tenth of the sample.

The junction carries 12 bases between V and J, which are trimmed by 0 bases and 4 bases respectively. CDR1 and CDR2, per the germline V gene (reference sequence), are SEHNR and FQNEAQ. From the cysteine through the phenylalanine, the CDR3 covers 15 amino acids. Only CDR3 DNA remains: 45 bases, in frame from the first base. The donors were around 39 Caucasian individuals from Russia, aged roughly 6 to 95 years, who were systemically healthy. Ten milliliters of peripheral blood were collected from each donor into EDTA-treated Vacutainer tubes. Ficoll-Paque density-gradient centrifugation was used to isolate PBMCs, with at least 6.5 million per sample. Trizol reagent was used to extract total RNA from PBMCs, with at least 6 micrograms per sample. The percentages of naive CD45RAhigh/CD27high T cells were determined by flow cytometry on a PBMC aliquot from every donor. These same records also appear under a second study, on T cells of mothers and their children. The second study also describes: The donors were nine systemically healthy Caucasian individuals, made up of three mothers and their six children. cDNA synthesis consumed the entire amount of extracted RNA, loaded at about 1.5 ug RNA in each 15 ul reaction. In the second PCR, sample barcodes and 2-4 random nucleotides were introduced via the M1S primer. Over 9 million TCR beta CDR3 reads came from each mother, compared with about 3 million reads from each child. In both related and unrelated pairs, thymic selection shapes the output of TCR recombination in a similar way, with inherited differences having only a minor effect. Related mother-child pairs always showed normalized repertoire overlap that was slightly higher than in unrelated mother-child pairs, though the difference was never significant. No persistent microchimeric T cell clones were found, with a detection sensitivity of approximately 100 clones per million clonotypes. In the study, deep NGS was used to compare the TCR beta repertoires of mothers and children, and features distinguishing related mother-child pairs from unrelated individuals were sought. Mothers averaged about 40 +/- 4 years of age and children averaged approximately 11 +/- 4 years. Libraries were sequenced on Illumina HiSeq 2000 with 100+100 nt paired-end reads after adapter ligation with NEBNext reagents. To prevent cross-contamination, the mother and child libraries were prepared one month apart and sequenced in separate runs. For each donor, between roughly 500,000 and 2,300,000 distinct TCR beta clonotypes were identified. Naive TCR beta clonotypes were estimated from low-frequency clonotypes matched to each donor's FACS-determined naive share, without sorting.

The clonotype originates from a woman aged 40-49 years in good health. What was sequenced was blood. Recombination linked TRBV7-9 to TRBJ1-2; the D gene is perhaps TRBD1, from 6 matching bases. For the CDR3, the sequence is CASSLARGALYGYTF. The DNA sequence follows: TGTGCCAGCAGCTTAGCTCGGGGGGCCCTCTATGGCTACACCTTC. The CDR3, completed at both ends by the reference TRBV7-9 and TRBJ1-2 genes, gives the full variable domain DTGVSQNPRHKITKRGQNVTFRCDPISEHNRLYWYRQTLGQGPEFLTYFQNEAQLEKSRLLSDRFSAERPKGSFSTLEIQRTEQGDSAMYLCASSLARGALYGYTFGSGTRLTVV.